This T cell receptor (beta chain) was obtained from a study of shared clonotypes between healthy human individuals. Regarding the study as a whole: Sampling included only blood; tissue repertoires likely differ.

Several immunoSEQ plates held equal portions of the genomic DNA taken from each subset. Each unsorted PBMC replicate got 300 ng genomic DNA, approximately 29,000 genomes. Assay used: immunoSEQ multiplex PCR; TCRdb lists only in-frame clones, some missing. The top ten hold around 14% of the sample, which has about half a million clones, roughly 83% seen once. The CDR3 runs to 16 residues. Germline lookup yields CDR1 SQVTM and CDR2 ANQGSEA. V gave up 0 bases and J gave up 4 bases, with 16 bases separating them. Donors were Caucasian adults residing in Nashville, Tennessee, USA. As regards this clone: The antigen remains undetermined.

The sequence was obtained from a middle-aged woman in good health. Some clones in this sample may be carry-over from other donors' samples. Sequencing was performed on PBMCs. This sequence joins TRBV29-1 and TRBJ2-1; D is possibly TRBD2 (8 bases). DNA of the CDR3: TGCAGCGTTGAAGATTATATAGCGGGACAGTACAATGAGCAGTTCTTC. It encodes CSVEDYIAGQYNEQFF.